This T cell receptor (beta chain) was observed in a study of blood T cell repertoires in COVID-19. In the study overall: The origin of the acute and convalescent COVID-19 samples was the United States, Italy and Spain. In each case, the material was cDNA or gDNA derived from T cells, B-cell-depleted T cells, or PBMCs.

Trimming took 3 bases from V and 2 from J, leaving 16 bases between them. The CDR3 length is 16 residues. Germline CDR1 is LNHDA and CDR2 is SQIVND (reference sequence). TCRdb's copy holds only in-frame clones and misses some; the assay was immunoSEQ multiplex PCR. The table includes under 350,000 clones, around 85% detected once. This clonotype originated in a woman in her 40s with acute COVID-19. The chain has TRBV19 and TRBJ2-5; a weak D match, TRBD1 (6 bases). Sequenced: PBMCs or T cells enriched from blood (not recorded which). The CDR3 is CASSMERQGSQETQYF. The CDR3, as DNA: TGTGCCAGTAGTATGGAAAGGCAGGGGTCTCAAGAGACCCAGTACTTC. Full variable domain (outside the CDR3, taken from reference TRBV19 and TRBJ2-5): DGGITQSPKYLFRKEGQNVTLSCEQNLNHDAMYWYRQDPGQGLRLIYYSQIVNDFQKGDIAEGYSVSREKKESFPLTVTSAQKNPTAFYLCASSMERQGSQETQYFGPGTRLLVL.